This T cell receptor (beta chain) was recovered during a study of blood T cells in healthy people across ages. This CDR3 has 15 residues. This clonotype appeared a few times. Together with a sample-barcoded 5' primer, a J-beta primer mix was included in a second PCR lasting about 6 to 11 cycles. In TCRdb, the 5' RACE reads were re-called with MiXCR into one record per CDR3 protein. The sample gives under 950,000 distinct CDR3 sequences, about 20% of which show up once; around 21% is in the top ten. The TCR originated in a man aged 65 to 79 in good health. V is TRBV12-3 or TRBV12-4 and J is TRBJ2-5, with 12 nucleotides matching TRBD2. The end of the DNA aligns better with TRBJ2-1, so the J call may be wrong. Sequenced: blood. CDR3 coding DNA: TGTGCCAGCAGCCACGGACTAGCGGGATACAATGAGCAGTTCTTC. This translates into CASSHGLAGYNEQFF.